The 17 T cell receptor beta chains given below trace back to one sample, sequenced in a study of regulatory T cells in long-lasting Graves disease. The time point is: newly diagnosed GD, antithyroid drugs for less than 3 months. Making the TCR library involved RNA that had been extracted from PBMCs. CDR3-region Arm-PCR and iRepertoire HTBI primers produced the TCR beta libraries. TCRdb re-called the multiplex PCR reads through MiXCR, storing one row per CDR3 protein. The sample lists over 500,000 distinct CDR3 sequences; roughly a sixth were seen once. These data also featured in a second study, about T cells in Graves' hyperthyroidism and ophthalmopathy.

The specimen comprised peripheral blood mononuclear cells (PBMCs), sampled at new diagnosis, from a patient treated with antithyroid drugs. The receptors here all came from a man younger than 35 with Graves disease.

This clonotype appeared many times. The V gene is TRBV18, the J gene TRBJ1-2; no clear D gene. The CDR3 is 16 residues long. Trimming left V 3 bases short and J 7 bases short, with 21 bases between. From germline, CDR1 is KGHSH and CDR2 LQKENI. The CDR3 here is CASSPRVILPNGGYTF. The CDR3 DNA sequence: TGTGCCAGCTCACCGAGGGTGATACTCCCCAATGGTGGCTACACCTTC. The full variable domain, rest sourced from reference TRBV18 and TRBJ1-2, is NAGVMQNPRHLVRRRGQEARLRCSPMKGHSHVYWYRQLPEEGLKFMVYLQKENIIDESGMPKERFSAEFPKEGPSILRIQQVVRGDSAAYFCASSPRVILPNGGYTFGSGTRLTVV.

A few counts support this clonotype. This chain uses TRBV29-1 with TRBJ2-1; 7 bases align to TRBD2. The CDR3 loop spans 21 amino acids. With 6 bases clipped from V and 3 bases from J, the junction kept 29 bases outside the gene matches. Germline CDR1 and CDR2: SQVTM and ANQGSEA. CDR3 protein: CSVKGFWASGITSRDYNEQFF. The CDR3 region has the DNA TGCAGCGTGAAAGGATTCTGGGCTAGCGGAATAACAAGTAGGGACTACAATGAGCAGTTCTTC.

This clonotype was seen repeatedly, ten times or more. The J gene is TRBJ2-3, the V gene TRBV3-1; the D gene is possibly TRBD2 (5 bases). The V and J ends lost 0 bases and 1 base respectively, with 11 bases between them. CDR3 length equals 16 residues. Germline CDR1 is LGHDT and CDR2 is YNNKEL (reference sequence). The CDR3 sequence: CASSQDWTPGTDTQYF. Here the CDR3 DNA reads TGTGCCAGCAGCCAAGACTGGACTCCGGGCACAGATACGCAGTATTTT.

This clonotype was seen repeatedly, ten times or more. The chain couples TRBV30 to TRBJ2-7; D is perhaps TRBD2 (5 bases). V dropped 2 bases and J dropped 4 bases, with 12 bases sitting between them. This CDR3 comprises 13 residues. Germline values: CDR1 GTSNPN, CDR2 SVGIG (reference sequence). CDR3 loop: CAWSQGLIYEQYF. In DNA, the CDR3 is TGTGCCTGGAGTCAAGGACTGATTTACGAGCAGTACTTC. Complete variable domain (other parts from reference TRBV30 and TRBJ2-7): SQTIHQWPATLVQPVGSPLSLECTVEGTSNPNLYWYRQAAGRGLQLLFYSVGIGQISSEVPQNLSASRPQDRQFILSSKKLLLSDSGFYLCAWSQGLIYEQYFGPGTRLTVT.

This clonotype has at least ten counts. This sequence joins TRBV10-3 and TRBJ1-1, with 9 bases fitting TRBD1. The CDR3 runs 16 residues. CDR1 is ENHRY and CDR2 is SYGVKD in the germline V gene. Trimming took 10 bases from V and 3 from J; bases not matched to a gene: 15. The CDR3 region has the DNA TGTGCCACCGTCCCGGACAGGGGAAAAGGGGACACTGAAGCTTTCTTT. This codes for CATVPDRGKGDTEAFF.

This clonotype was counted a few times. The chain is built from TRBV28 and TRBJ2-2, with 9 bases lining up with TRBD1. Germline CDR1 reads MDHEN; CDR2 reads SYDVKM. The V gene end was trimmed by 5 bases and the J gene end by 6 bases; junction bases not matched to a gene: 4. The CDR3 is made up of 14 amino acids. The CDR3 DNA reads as TGTGCCAGCAGTGCCGGGACAGGGTCCGGGGAGCTGTTTTTT. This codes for CASSAGTGSGELFF.

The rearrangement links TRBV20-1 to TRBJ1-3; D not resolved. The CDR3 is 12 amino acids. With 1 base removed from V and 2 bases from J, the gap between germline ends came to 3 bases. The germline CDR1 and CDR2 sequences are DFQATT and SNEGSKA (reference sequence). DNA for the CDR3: TGCAGTGCTAGAGTGGCTGGAAACACCATATATTTT. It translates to CSARVAGNTIYF.

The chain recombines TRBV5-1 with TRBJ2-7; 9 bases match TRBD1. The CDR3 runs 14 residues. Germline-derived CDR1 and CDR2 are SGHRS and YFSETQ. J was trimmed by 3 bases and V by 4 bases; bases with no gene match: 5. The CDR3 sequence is CASSGQGRNYEQYF. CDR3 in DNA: TGCGCCAGCAGCGGACAGGGGCGGAACTACGAGCAGTACTTC.

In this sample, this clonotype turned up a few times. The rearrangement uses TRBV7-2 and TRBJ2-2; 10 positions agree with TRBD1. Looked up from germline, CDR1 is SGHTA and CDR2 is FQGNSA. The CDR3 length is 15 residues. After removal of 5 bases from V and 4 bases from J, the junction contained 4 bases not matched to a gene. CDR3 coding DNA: TGTGCCAGCAGCCTCCGGACAGGGGGCACCGGGGAGCTGTTTTTT. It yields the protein CASSLRTGGTGELFF. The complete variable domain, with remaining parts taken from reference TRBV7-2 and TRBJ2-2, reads GAGVSQSPSNKVTEKGKDVELRCDPISGHTALYWYRQSLGQGLEFLIYFQGNSAPDKSGLPSDRFSAERTGGSVSTLTIQRTQQEDSAVYLCASSLRTGGTGELFFGEGSRLTVL.

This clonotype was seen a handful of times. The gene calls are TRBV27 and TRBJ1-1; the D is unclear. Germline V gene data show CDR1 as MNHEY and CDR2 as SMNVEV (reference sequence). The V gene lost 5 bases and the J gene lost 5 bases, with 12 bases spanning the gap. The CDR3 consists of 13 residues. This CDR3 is CASSPELRTEAFF. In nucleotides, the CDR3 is TGTGCCAGCAGTCCAGAATTGAGGACTGAAGCTTTCTTT.

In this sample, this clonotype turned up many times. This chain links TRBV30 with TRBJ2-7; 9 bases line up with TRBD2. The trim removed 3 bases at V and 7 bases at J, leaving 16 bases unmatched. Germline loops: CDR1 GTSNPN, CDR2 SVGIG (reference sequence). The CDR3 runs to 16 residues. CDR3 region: CAWSRLLREGRWEQYF. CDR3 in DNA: TGTGCCTGGAGCCGCCTTTTGCGGGAGGGCCGGTGGGAGCAGTACTTC.

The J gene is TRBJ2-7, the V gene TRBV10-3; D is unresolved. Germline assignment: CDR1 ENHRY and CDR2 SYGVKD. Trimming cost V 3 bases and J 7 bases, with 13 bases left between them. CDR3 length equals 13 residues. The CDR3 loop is CAISETGLREQYF. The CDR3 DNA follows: TGTGCCATCAGTGAAACTGGTCTCCGAGAGCAGTACTTC.

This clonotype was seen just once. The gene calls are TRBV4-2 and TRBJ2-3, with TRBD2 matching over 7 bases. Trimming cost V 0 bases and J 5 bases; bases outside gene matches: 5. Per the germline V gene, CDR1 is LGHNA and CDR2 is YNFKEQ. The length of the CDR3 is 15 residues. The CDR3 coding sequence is TGTGCCAGCAGCCAAGAGACTAGCTTGAAAGATACGCAGTATTTT. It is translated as CASSQETSLKDTQYF.

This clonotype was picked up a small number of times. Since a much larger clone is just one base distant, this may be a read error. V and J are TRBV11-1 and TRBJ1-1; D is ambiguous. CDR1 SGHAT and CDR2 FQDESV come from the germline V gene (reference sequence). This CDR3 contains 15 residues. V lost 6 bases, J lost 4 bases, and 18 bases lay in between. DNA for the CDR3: TGTGCCAGCAGTCGTTCAGGAGGCGCGATCACTGAAGCTTTCTTT. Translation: CASSRSGGAITEAFF.

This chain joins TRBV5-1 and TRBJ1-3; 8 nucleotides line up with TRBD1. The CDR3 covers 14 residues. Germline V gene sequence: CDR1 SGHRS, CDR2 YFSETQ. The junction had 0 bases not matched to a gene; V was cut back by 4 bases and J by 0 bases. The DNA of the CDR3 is TGCGCCAGCAGCGGGACAGGCTCTGGAAACACCATATATTTT. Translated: CASSGTGSGNTIYF.

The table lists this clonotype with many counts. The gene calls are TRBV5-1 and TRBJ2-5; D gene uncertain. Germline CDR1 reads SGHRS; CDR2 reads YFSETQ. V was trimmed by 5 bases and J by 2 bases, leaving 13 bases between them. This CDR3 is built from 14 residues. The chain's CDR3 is CASSFHSDQETQYF. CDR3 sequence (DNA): TGCGCCAGCAGTTTTCACAGTGATCAAGAGACCCAGTACTTC.

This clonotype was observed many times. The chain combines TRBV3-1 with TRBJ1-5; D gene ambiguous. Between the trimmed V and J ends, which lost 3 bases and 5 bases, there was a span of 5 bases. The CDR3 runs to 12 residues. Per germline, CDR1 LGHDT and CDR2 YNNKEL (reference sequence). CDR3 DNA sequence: TGTGCCAGCAGCCATCGCGATCAGCCCCAGCATTTT. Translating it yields CASSHRDQPQHF.